This TCR beta chain is from a study of shared clonotypes between healthy human individuals. General observations from the study: Naive subsets, compared against memory subsets, generally had larger estimated richness values. Against clonotypes common to all four donors, non-shared ones had lower generation probabilities.

As for this clone: Its antigen is currently unknown.

In the original workflow: Filtering was not the same, since immunoSEQ gave junction-only sequences without quality scores. Repertoires were generated with immunoSEQ multiplex PCR, while TCRdb's copy carries only in-frame clones and drops some. The V and J calls and clone size were taken over from that table, and D and trimming were inferred from the DNA. The sample yields some 900,000 clones, about 80% seen once. Germline CDR1 and CDR2: LNHDA and SQIVND (reference sequence). The CDR3 runs to 15 residues. V was pared by 0 bases and J by 4 bases, with 9 bases between. The TCR sequence derives from a man aged 18 to 29 in good health. The chain employs TRBV19 and TRBJ2-2; no definite D call. The specimen was memory CD4+ T cells sorted from blood. Subset denoted: CD45RA-negative fraction. CDR3 sequence reads: CASSIEGSTTGELFF. CDR3 DNA sequence: TGTGCCAGTAGTATAGAAGGCAGTACCACCGGGGAGCTGTTTTTT.